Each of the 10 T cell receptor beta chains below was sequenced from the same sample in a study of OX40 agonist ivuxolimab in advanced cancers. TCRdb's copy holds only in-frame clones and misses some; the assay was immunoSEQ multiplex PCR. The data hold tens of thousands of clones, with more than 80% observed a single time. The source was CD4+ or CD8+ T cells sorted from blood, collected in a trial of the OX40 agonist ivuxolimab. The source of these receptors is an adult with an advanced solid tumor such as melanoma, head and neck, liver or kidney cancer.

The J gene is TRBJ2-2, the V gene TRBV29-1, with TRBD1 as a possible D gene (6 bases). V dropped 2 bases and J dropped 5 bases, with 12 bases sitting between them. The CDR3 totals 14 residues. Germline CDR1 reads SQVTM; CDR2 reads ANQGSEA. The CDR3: CSVERQGRTGELFF. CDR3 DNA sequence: TGCAGCGTTGAAAGGCAGGGGCGGACCGGGGAGCTGTTTTTT.

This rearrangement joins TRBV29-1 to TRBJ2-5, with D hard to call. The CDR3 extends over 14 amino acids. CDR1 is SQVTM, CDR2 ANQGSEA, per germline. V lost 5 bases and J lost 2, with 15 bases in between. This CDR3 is CSVTSYSEQETQYF. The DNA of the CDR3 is TGCAGCGTTACCTCCTACAGCGAACAAGAGACCCAGTACTTC.

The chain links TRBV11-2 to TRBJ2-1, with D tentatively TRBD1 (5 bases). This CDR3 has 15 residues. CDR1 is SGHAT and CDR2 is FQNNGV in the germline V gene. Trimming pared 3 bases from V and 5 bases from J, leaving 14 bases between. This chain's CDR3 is CASSFRTTVNNEQFF. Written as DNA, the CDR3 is TGTGCCAGCAGCTTCCGCACGACAGTAAACAATGAGCAGTTCTTC.

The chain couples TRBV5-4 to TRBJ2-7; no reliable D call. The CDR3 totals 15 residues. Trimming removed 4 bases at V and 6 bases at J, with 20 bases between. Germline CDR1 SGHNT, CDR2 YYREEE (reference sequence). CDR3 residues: CASSSDSGRRGEQYF. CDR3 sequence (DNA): TGTGCCAGCAGCAGCGACTCCGGACGGCGTGGCGAGCAGTACTTC.

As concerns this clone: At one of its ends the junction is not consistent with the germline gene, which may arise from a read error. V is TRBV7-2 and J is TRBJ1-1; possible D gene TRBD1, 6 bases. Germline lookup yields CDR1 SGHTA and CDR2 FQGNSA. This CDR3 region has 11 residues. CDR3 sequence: CASSSRLGGVF. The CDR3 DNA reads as TGTGCCAGCAGCTCCCGTTTGGGGGGCGTGTTT. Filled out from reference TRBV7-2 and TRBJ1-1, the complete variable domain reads GAGVSQSPSNKVTEKGKDVELRCDPISGHTALYWYRQSLGQGLEFLIYFQGNSAPDKSGLPSDRFSAERTGGSVSTLTIQRTQQEDSAVYLCASSSRLGGVFGQGTRLTVV.

CDR3 nucleotides: TGTGCCAGCAGTCGCTGGACAAACCGGGAGGAAAAACTGTTTTTT. This codes for CASSRWTNREEKLFF. The rearrangement uses TRBV28 and TRBJ1-4, with D perhaps TRBD1 (5 bases). Germline assignment: CDR1 MDHEN and CDR2 SYDVKM. V shed 5 bases and J shed 8 bases, with 18 bases lying between them. The CDR3 loop spans 15 amino acids.

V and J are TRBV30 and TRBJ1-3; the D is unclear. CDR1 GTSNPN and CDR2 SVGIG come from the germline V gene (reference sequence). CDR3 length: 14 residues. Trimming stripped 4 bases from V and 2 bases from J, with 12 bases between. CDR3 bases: TGTGCCTGGAACGTCGGGTTTACTGGAAACACCATATATTTT. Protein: CAWNVGFTGNTIYF.

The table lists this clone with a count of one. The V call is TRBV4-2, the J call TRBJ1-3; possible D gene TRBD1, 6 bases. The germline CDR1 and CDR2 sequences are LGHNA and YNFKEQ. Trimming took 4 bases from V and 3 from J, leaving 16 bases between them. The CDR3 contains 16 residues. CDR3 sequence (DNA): TGTGCCAGCAGCCCCCTGACAGGAGGATTTGGAAACACCATATATTTT. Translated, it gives CASSPLTGGFGNTIYF.

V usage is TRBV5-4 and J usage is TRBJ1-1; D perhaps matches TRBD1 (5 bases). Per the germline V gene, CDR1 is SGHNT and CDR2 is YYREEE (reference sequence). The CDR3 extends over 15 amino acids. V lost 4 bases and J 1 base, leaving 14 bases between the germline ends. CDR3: CASSPGGTENTEAFF. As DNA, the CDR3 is TGTGCCAGCAGCCCCGGTGGGACCGAGAACACTGAAGCTTTCTTT.

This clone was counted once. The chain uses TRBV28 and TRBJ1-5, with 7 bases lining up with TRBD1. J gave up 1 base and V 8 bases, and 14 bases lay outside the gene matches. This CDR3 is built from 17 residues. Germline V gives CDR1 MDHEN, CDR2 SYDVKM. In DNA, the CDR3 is TGTGCCAGCGCATTCGGGGGGACAGCTGCCAGCAATCAGCCCCAGCATTTT. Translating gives CASAFGGTAASNQPQHF.